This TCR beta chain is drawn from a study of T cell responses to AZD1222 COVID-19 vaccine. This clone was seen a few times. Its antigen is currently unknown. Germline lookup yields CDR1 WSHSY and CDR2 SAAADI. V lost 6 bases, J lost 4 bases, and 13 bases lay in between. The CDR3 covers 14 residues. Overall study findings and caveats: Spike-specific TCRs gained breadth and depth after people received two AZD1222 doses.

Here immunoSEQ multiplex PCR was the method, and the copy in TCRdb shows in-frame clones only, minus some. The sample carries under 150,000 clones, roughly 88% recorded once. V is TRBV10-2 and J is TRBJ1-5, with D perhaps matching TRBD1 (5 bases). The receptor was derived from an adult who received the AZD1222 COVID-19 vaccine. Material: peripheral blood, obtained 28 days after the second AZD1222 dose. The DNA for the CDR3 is TGCGCCAGCAGCGACAGTGATCTAAATCAGCCCCAGCATTTT. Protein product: CASSDSDLNQPQHF.